These T cell receptor beta chains were read from a single sample in a study of STAT5B mutations in CD4+ large granular lymphocyte leukemia. Method: immunoSEQ multiplex PCR; TCRdb's copy keeps in-frame clones and lacks some. Altogether tens of thousands of clones are present, approximately 80% being singletons, with the ten largest covering 3% to 4%. Sequenced material: CD4+ T cells from blood buffy coats. The receptors derive from a human donor in good health. Each CDR3 is given with its conserved first and last residue. Clone size appears in some rows only: once, few, many, or a class for an expanded clone.

J gene | V gene | clone size | CDR3 protein
TRBJ1-2 | TRBV4-3 | once | CASSQGGIANYGYTF
TRBJ2-3 | TRBV30 | . | CAWSQGQGSTDTQYF
TRBJ1-3 | TRBV6-1 | few | CASSELGDSSGNTIYF
TRBJ2-7 | TRBV6-6 | . | CASSPGGTGEQYF
TRBJ2-3 | TRBV4-3 | . | CASSLLPEGGTDTQYF
TRBJ1-1 | TRBV4-1 | few | CASSQDHSNTEAFF
TRBJ2-5 | TRBV13 | . | CASSLFGTGHIQETQYF
TRBJ1-2 | TRBV27 | . | CASSSRVGYTF
TRBJ1-2 | TRBV6-5 | . | CASSDPGGGYTF
TRBJ2-1 | TRBV7-9 | . | CASRPPGGTGGKDEQFF
TRBJ2-7 | TRBV30 | . | CAWGGRSPTYEQYF
TRBJ1-5 | TRBV19 | . | CASSMTLVPPQPQHF
TRBJ1-2 | TRBV7-6 | . | CASSLAGTDSNYGYTF
TRBJ2-1 | TRBV19 | . | CASSLDRVEQFF
TRBJ2-7 | TRBV7-9 | . | CASSFSWEQYF
. | TRBV10-3 | . | CAISESGTGPYEQYF
TRBJ2-3 | TRBV7-3 | . | CASSLGLLNPSTDTQYF
TRBJ1-1 | TRBV5-5 | . | CASSLGSASSMNTEAFF
TRBJ1-6 | TRBV6-5 | . | CASRRQGNSPLHF
TRBJ1-2 | TRBV9 | . | CASSAPGQGSYGYTF
TRBJ1-1 | TRBV30 | . | CAGAGQLNTEAFF
TRBJ1-1 | TRBV29-1 | few | CSVDDRLNTEAFF
TRBJ1-3 | TRBV7-9 | . | CASSTGTGDRNTIYF
TRBJ2-5 | TRBV28 | once | CASRADRQETQYF
TRBJ2-5 | TRBV18 | . | CASSPTSGRETQYF
TRBJ1-4 | TRBV5-6 | . | CASSLGGGVNEKLFF
TRBJ1-2 | TRBV28 | . | CASSPHGTHSNYGYTF
TRBJ1-1 | TRBV2 | . | CASRADINTEAFF
TRBJ1-3 | TRBV7-9 | . | CASSPVGFSGNTIYF
TRBJ1-3 | TRBV28 | once | CASSFPGTPGTGNTIYF
TRBJ1-1 | TRBV11-3 | . | CASSLFREAFF